The 28 T cell receptor beta chains listed next were all sequenced from one sample in a study of blood T cell repertoires in COVID-19. Sequenced by immunoSEQ multiplex PCR; TCRdb stores in-frame clones only, minus some. The repertoire holds about 50,000 clones, with approximately 89% as singletons. Input material: peripheral blood. The receptor source for this set is a man aged 55 to 69 with acute or convalescent COVID-19.

About this clone: An end of the junction does not agree with germline; a read error may underlie this. The chain employs TRBV3-1 (or the pseudogene TRBV3-2) and TRBJ1-1; D call uncertain. This CDR3 comprises 11 residues. Germline-derived CDR1 and CDR2 are LGHDT and YNNKEL (reference sequence). This CDR3 is CASSQDWSRDF. The CDR3 nucleotides are TGTGCCAGCAGCCAAGATTGGTCCCGGGACTTT.

The chain couples TRBV30 to TRBJ1-6, with D possibly TRBD1 on 5 matching bases. The CDR3 spans 14 residues. Between the trimmed V and J ends, which lost 2 bases and 9 bases, there was a span of 14 bases. Germline values: CDR1 GTSNPN, CDR2 SVGIG (reference sequence). CDR3 sequence: CAWSRGRQGSPLHF. The CDR3 DNA follows: TGTGCCTGGAGTCGTGGCAGGCAGGGTTCACCCCTCCACTTT. The whole variable domain, remainder taken from reference TRBV30 and TRBJ1-6, is SQTIHQWPATLVQPVGSPLSLECTVEGTSNPNLYWYRQAAGRGLQLLFYSVGIGQISSEVPQNLSASRPQDRQFILSSKKLLLSDSGFYLCAWSRGRQGSPLHFGNGTRLTVT.

This clone was counted a single time. V and J are TRBV5-1 and TRBJ2-3; TRBD1 matches at 7 bases. Germline trimming cut 2 bases from V and 3 bases from J; bases unmatched to any gene: 3. CDR3 length: 14 amino acids. Looked up from germline, CDR1 is SGHRS and CDR2 is YFSETQ. The CDR3 here is CASSFDRETDTQYF. The CDR3 coding sequence is TGCGCCAGCAGCTTTGACAGGGAGACAGATACGCAGTATTTT.

By frequency in the sample, this clone is medium-sized. V gene TRBV4-2 combines with J gene TRBJ2-7, with TRBD2 as a possible D gene (5 bases). V lost 0 bases, J lost 2 bases, and 14 bases lay in between. Per germline, CDR1 LGHNA and CDR2 YNFKEQ. The CDR3 is 16 residues long. The CDR3 coding sequence is TGTGCCAGCAGCCAAGATTCGGGATCCCCCGCCTACGAGCAGTACTTC. Protein sequence: CASSQDSGSPAYEQYF.

DNA of the CDR3: TGTGCCAGCAGCCCCGAGGGTGGGGAGACCCAGTACTTC. Translated: CASSPEGGETQYF. This chain links TRBV14 with TRBJ2-5, with D possibly TRBD2 on 5 matching bases. V dropped 4 bases and J dropped 5 bases, with 11 bases sitting between them. The length of the CDR3 is 13 residues. Germline V gene data show CDR1 as SGHDN and CDR2 as FVKESK.

This clone was seen a handful of times. V and J are TRBV28 and TRBJ1-4; TRBD1 aligns across 8 bases. Germline values: CDR1 MDHEN, CDR2 SYDVKM. V lost 6 bases to trimming and J lost 6 bases; unmatched junction nucleotides: 9. The CDR3 is made up of 15 amino acids. In DNA, the CDR3 is TGTGCCAGCAGGAGAAGGACAGGGTTTGATGAAAAACTGTTTTTT. It codes for CASRRRTGFDEKLFF.

The chain combines TRBV29-1 with TRBJ2-3; TRBD2 matches at 11 bases. J was trimmed by 5 bases and V by 8 bases; bases with no gene match: 9. The CDR3 is 14 amino acids. Per germline, CDR1 SQVTM and CDR2 ANQGSEA. CDR3 DNA sequence: TGCAGCTCCCACGGGACTAGCGGCAGAGATACGCAGTATTTT. Amino acid sequence: CSSHGTSGRDTQYF.

The chain couples TRBV2 to TRBJ1-1; 10 bases fit TRBD1. Germline values: CDR1 SNHLY, CDR2 FYNNEI. This CDR3 has 13 amino acids. V shed 7 bases, J shed 5 bases, and the junction held 4 bases outside the gene matches. CDR3 region: CASKLDRGTEAFF. The CDR3 coding sequence is TGTGCCAGCAAGTTGGACAGGGGGACTGAAGCTTTCTTT.

CDR3 sequence reads: CASTDLAGGMNTEAFF. The CDR3, as DNA: TGTGCCAGCACTGACCTCGCAGGGGGGATGAACACTGAAGCTTTCTTT. The gene calls are TRBV2 and TRBJ1-1, with 7 bases aligning to TRBD1. Trimming cost V 7 bases and J 0 bases; bases outside gene matches: 11. Germline V lookup: CDR1 SNHLY, CDR2 FYNNEI. The CDR3 length is 16 residues.

The gene calls are TRBV13 and TRBJ2-3; D perhaps matches TRBD1 (6 bases). Trimming removed 4 bases from V and 1 base from J, with 12 bases in between. This CDR3 has 15 residues. The germline CDR1 and CDR2 sequences are PRHDT and FYEKMQ (reference sequence). CDR3 in amino acids: CASSSGTPGTDTQYF. Written as DNA, the CDR3 is TGTGCCAGCAGCTCCGGGACACCCGGCACAGATACGCAGTATTTT.

This clone was counted a few times. The genes are TRBV5-4 and TRBJ2-5; D call uncertain. CDR3 length: 13 amino acids. The germline V gene encodes CDR1 SGHNT and CDR2 YYREEE (reference sequence). V was trimmed by 2 bases and J by 4 bases, leaving 9 bases between them. The CDR3 spells CASSFGGVETQYF. In DNA form, the CDR3 reads TGTGCCAGCAGCTTCGGCGGCGTAGAGACCCAGTACTTC. Supplemented by reference TRBV5-4 and TRBJ2-5, the full variable domain reads ETGVTQSPTHLIKTRGQQVTLRCSSQSGHNTVSWYQQALGQGPQFIFQYYREEENGRGNFPPRFSGLQFPNYSSELNVNALELDDSALYLCASSFGGVETQYFGPGTRLLVL.

The chain combines TRBV7-2 with TRBJ2-7, with TRBD1 matching over 8 bases. Trimming cost V 1 base and J 2 bases; bases outside gene matches: 4. The CDR3 is 15 residues long. CDR1 and CDR2 from the germline V gene are SGHTA and FQGNSA. CDR3 amino acids: CASSLGQGSTYEQYF. CDR3 nucleotide sequence: TGTGCCAGCAGCTTAGGACAGGGGTCAACCTACGAGCAGTACTTC.

The chain carries TRBV28 and TRBJ1-2, with a weak D call TRBD1 (5 bases). Deletions cut 7 bases from V and 6 bases from J, with 12 bases between. Per the germline V gene, CDR1 is MDHEN and CDR2 is SYDVKM. This CDR3 spans 12 amino acids. The CDR3 nucleotides are TGTGCCAGCACCTCGGTGACAGATGGCTACACCTTC. This gives the protein CASTSVTDGYTF.

The rearrangement joins TRBV19 to TRBJ1-5; D might be TRBD1 (5 bases). In germline, CDR1 is LNHDA, CDR2 SQIVND (reference sequence). The ends were cut back, 1 base at V and 0 bases at J, with 19 bases in the middle. The CDR3 is 19 amino acids. CDR3 nucleotide sequence: TGTGCCAGTAGTATAGGGGCAAGGGGCCCCATCTATAGCAATCAGCCCCAGCATTTT. Translated: CASSIGARGPIYSNQPQHF.

V gene TRBV7-2 combines with J gene TRBJ2-7; unclear D gene. Germline CDR1 SGHTA, CDR2 FQGNSA. V lost 4 bases and J lost 4, with 8 bases in between. The CDR3 loop spans 12 amino acids. The CDR3 DNA sequence: TGTGCCAGCAGCTCCCCGGGTTACGAGCAGTACTTC. Residues: CASSSPGYEQYF.

The rearrangement joins TRBV4-1 to TRBJ2-3; weak D call: TRBD2 (5 bases). Deletions cut 1 base from V and 4 bases from J, with 9 bases between. Germline-derived CDR1 and CDR2 are MGHRA and YSYEKL. The CDR3 consists of 14 residues. The DNA for the CDR3 is TGCGCCAGCAGCCAAGGGACCGGGGCAGATACGCAGTATTTT. This sequence encodes CASSQGTGADTQYF.

The count of this clone is one. The rearrangement uses TRBV7-2 and TRBJ2-3, with 8 bases that match TRBD2. V shed 2 bases and J 3 bases; nucleotides not matched to a gene: 7. The CDR3 extends over 16 amino acids. CDR1 is SGHTA and CDR2 is FQGNSA in the germline V gene. CDR3 residues: CASSLFIGRGTDTQYF. DNA for the CDR3: TGTGCCAGCAGCTTATTCATCGGGAGGGGGACAGATACGCAGTATTTT.

The chain combines TRBV28 with TRBJ2-7, with D possibly TRBD1 on 6 matching bases. CDR3 length: 18 amino acids. Between the trimmed V and J ends, which lost 8 bases and 3 bases, there was a span of 29 bases. The germline V gene encodes CDR1 MDHEN and CDR2 SYDVKM. The CDR3 DNA is TGTGCCAGCGAAGGGGGTTCCAGGGCTTCTAGGACCGGCTACGAGCAGTACTTC. This sequence encodes CASEGGSRASRTGYEQYF.

The chain has TRBV7-2 and TRBJ2-1; TRBD2 matches at 9 bases. Per germline, CDR1 SGHTA and CDR2 FQGNSA. The CDR3 has 15 residues. The J segment lost 9 bases and the V segment lost 10 bases, leaving 16 bases of the junction unmatched. The CDR3 protein is CATHGIGGREGEQFF. Written as DNA, the CDR3 is TGTGCCACCCACGGTATTGGCGGGAGGGAGGGTGAGCAGTTCTTC.

The chain carries TRBV27 and TRBJ2-7; D remains unclear. V was pared by 6 bases and J by 5 bases, with 8 bases between. The length of the CDR3 is 11 residues. CDR1 MNHEY and CDR2 SMNVEV come from the germline V gene (reference sequence). The CDR3 reads CASSRQNEQYF. The CDR3 DNA sequence: TGTGCCAGCAGCCGACAAAACGAGCAGTACTTC.

The gene calls are TRBV2 and TRBJ2-1; 13 nucleotides agree with TRBD2. CDR3 length: 14 amino acids. From germline, CDR1 is SNHLY and CDR2 FYNNEI. V gave up 6 bases and J gave up 8 bases; unmatched junction bases: 4. The CDR3 bases are TGTGCCAGCAGAGGGACTAGCGGGACGGATGAGCAGTTCTTC. Its protein product is CASRGTSGTDEQFF.

The V call is TRBV30, the J call TRBJ2-7, with TRBD2 as a possible D gene (5 bases). Germline V gene lookup returns CDR1 GTSNPN and CDR2 SVGIG (reference sequence). There are 14 residues in the CDR3. Trimming took off 4 bases at V and 2 bases at J, with 15 bases between the two ends. The CDR3 nucleotides read TGTGCCTGGATGGTGGCTAGCCCGCCCTACGAGCAGTACTTC. It translates to CAWMVASPPYEQYF.

The chain recombines TRBV19 with TRBJ1-5; tentative D call: TRBD1 (6 bases). The CDR3 has 14 residues. Germline V lookup: CDR1 LNHDA, CDR2 SQIVND (reference sequence). V was clipped by 4 bases and J by 0 bases, with 7 bases between them. The CDR3 region has the DNA TGTGCCAGTAGTAAGGGGGTTAGCAATCAGCCCCAGCATTTT. This gives the protein CASSKGVSNQPQHF.

V is TRBV6-5 and J is TRBJ2-2; a possible D gene is TRBD1 (6 bases). This CDR3 region has 13 residues. Germline V gene data show CDR1 as MNHEY and CDR2 as SVGAGI. Trimming shortened V by 10 bases and J by 1 base, and 10 bases separated the two germline ends. The CDR3 here is CAIRRGNTGELFF. The CDR3 DNA is TGTGCCATCCGCAGGGGGAACACCGGGGAGCTGTTTTTT.

V usage is TRBV28 and J usage is TRBJ1-5; D gene unclear. The CDR3 is 13 amino acids. CDR1 MDHEN and CDR2 SYDVKM come from the germline V gene. Trimming removed 6 bases at V and 5 bases at J, with 11 bases between. Here the CDR3 reads CASSGRLDQPQHF. CDR3 sequence (DNA): TGTGCCAGCAGCGGTCGACTGGATCAGCCCCAGCATTTT. Drawing the rest from reference TRBV28 and TRBJ1-5, the complete variable domain is DVKVTQSSRYLVKRTGEKVFLECVQDMDHENMFWYRQDPGLGLRLIYFSYDVKMKEKGDIPEGYSVSREKKERFSLILESASTNQTSMYLCASSGRLDQPQHFGDGTRLSIL.

This chain uses TRBV5-4 with TRBJ2-6; TRBD1 matches at 11 bases. CDR3 length: 17 amino acids. From germline, CDR1 is SGHNT and CDR2 YYREEE (reference sequence). The V gene end was trimmed by 5 bases and the J gene end by 0 bases; junction bases not matched to a gene: 4. The CDR3 is CASRPGTGGSGANVLTF. CDR3 nucleotides: TGTGCCAGCAGACCCGGGACAGGGGGCTCTGGGGCCAACGTCCTGACTTTC.

V is TRBV14 and J is TRBJ2-1; the match to TRBD2 covers 11 bases. The CDR3 loop spans 16 amino acids. Germline CDR1 SGHDN, CDR2 FVKESK. V was pared by 4 bases and J by 5 bases, with 7 bases of the junction left unmatched. The chain's CDR3 is CASSRLLAGDDNEQFF. The CDR3 DNA reads TGTGCCAGCAGCCGCCTACTAGCGGGAGATGACAATGAGCAGTTCTTC.

The chain links TRBV12-3 or TRBV12-4 to TRBJ2-5, with D hard to call. Deletions cut 3 bases from V and 3 bases from J, with 5 bases between. The CDR3 contains 12 residues. The CDR3: CASSLAKETQYF. The CDR3 DNA reads as TGTGCCAGCAGTTTGGCCAAAGAGACCCAGTACTTC.